These 21 T cell receptor beta chains share one sample of origin, sequenced in a study of blood T cell repertoires in COVID-19 (dated by TCRdb to 2020 to 2021). Receptors were amplified or captured by the immunoSEQ multiplex PCR assay. TCRdb retrieved this table from immuneACCESS and kept in-frame rearrangements only. Not all clones are present; in checked studies, unresolved V genes account for under half, and no reason is known for the remainder. This sample is represented by 200,000 to 300,000 clones; 65% to 90% of them were singletons. The ten largest make up roughly 1.9% of the sample. Material: peripheral blood. The origin of the receptors is a man aged 25 to 45 with active or convalescent COVID-19.

This rearrangement joins TRBV9 to TRBJ2-7, with no clear D. V lost 0 bases and J 1 base, leaving 8 bases between the germline ends. The CDR3 runs to 14 residues. The germline gives CDR1 SGDLS, CDR2 YYNGEE. The chain's CDR3 is CASSVASQSYEQYF. The CDR3 coding sequence is TGTGCCAGCAGCGTAGCGTCCCAGTCCTACGAGCAGTACTTC.

CDR3 region: CASSIAAGREAFF. CDR3 bases: TGTGCCAGTAGTATAGCGGCAGGCCGGGAAGCTTTCTTT. This chain uses TRBV19 with TRBJ1-1; D not resolved. This CDR3 is built from 13 residues. The V end was cut by 1 base, the J end by 8 bases, with 11 bases between. Germline V gene lookup returns CDR1 LNHDA and CDR2 SQIVND (reference sequence).

This clone was counted a single time. The chain joins TRBV13 to TRBJ1-3, with a tentative D call TRBD1 (5 bases). CDR1 is PRHDT and CDR2 is FYEKMQ in the germline V gene (reference sequence). Trimming took 4 bases from V and 2 from J, leaving 9 bases between them. CDR3 length equals 14 residues. The CDR3 is CASSYGHAGNTIYF. DNA for the CDR3: TGTGCCAGCAGCTACGGACACGCTGGAAACACCATATATTTT.

The chain employs TRBV19 and TRBJ1-1; a weak D match, TRBD1 (5 bases). CDR1 and CDR2 (germline): LNHDA, SQIVND (reference sequence). This CDR3 is 14 amino acids long. V lost 4 bases, J lost 1 base, and 10 bases lay in between. The CDR3 coding sequence is TGTGCCAGTAGTACAGGGTTTAAGAACACTGAAGCTTTCTTT. This encodes CASSTGFKNTEAFF.

The rearrangement links TRBV14 to TRBJ2-7, with 8 bases lining up with TRBD1. The CDR3 has 14 amino acids. Per germline, CDR1 SGHDN and CDR2 FVKESK. V shed 7 bases, J shed 1 base, and the junction held 6 bases outside the gene matches. The CDR3 DNA sequence: TGTGCCAGCAACCGACAGGGGAATTCCTACGAGCAGTACTTC. Translating gives CASNRQGNSYEQYF.

The CDR3 sequence: CASSQDIRDQPQHF. In nucleotides, the CDR3 is TGCGCCAGCAGCCAAGATATAAGAGATCAGCCCCAGCATTTT. The chain is built from TRBV4-1 and TRBJ1-5; D remains ambiguous. CDR3 length equals 14 residues. The V end was cut by 0 bases, the J end by 5 bases, with 8 bases between. Per the germline V gene, CDR1 is MGHRA and CDR2 is YSYEKL.

DNA for the CDR3: TGTGCCAGCAGTTTCAATACAGGGAGATCGGAAGCTTTCTTT. Translating gives CASSFNTGRSEAFF. The genes are TRBV6-2 or TRBV6-3 and TRBJ1-1; a weak D match, TRBD1 (6 bases). V gave up 4 bases and J gave up 8 bases, with 17 bases separating them. Germline values: CDR1 MNHEY, CDR2 SVGEGT. There are 14 residues in the CDR3.

The V call is TRBV7-8, the J call TRBJ1-4; 7 bases are a match to TRBD1. CDR1 SGHVS and CDR2 FQNEAQ come from the germline V gene. The V segment lost 1 base and the J segment 4 bases; nucleotides outside the gene matches: 0. This CDR3 region has 14 residues. Here the CDR3 DNA reads TGTGCCAGCAGCTTAGGACAGGGTAATGAAAAACTGTTTTTT. Encoded protein: CASSLGQGNEKLFF.

The chain links TRBV22-1 to TRBJ2-1; TRBD1 reflects the table's D call only, with no check against the DNA. TRBV22-1 is termed a pseudogene. This CDR3 contains 13 residues. As DNA, the CDR3 is TGTCCTGGGAGCGGGGGGACAAACAATGAGCAGTTCTTC. This gives the protein CPGSGGTNNEQFF.

V is TRBV6-5 and J is TRBJ2-7, with D hard to call. CDR3 length: 11 amino acids. The V end was cut by 8 bases, the J end by 3 bases, with 8 bases between. CDR1 MNHEY and CDR2 SVGAGI come from the germline V gene. The CDR3 sequence: CASEQFYEQYF. The DNA for the CDR3 is TGTGCCAGCGAACAGTTCTACGAGCAGTACTTC.

This clone occurred once. This rearrangement joins TRBV6-5 to TRBJ1-1; TRBD1 matches 10 bases. Germline CDR1 is MNHEY and CDR2 is SVGAGI. The CDR3 runs to 14 residues. The V gene end was trimmed by 6 bases and the J gene end by 5 bases; junction bases not matched to a gene: 6. This chain's CDR3 is CASSDRDRGTEAFF. Here the CDR3 DNA reads TGTGCCAGCAGCGATCGGGACAGGGGTACTGAAGCTTTCTTT.

The chain recombines TRBV19 with TRBJ2-1; 11 positions match TRBD2. The V and J ends lost 9 bases and 6 bases, in that order; junction bases with no gene match: 1. The CDR3 extends over 12 amino acids. The germline V gene has CDR1 LNHDA and CDR2 SQIVND (reference sequence). This CDR3 is CASLAGGNEQFF. For the CDR3, the DNA is TGTGCCAGCCTAGCGGGGGGCAATGAGCAGTTCTTC. Variable domain in full (rest from reference TRBV19 and TRBJ2-1): DGGITQSPKYLFRKEGQNVTLSCEQNLNHDAMYWYRQDPGQGLRLIYYSQIVNDFQKGDIAEGYSVSREKKESFPLTVTSAQKNPTAFYLCASLAGGNEQFFGPGTRLTVL.

This chain uses TRBV10-2 with TRBJ2-1, with D possibly being TRBD2 (7 bases). Germline CDR1 reads WSHSY; CDR2 reads SAAADI. The CDR3 totals 15 residues. V gave up 6 bases and J gave up 4 bases, with 16 bases separating them. CDR3 in DNA: TGCGCCAGCAGCCCCCGGGGGGCAGGGTACAATGAGCAGTTCTTC. As protein: CASSPRGAGYNEQFF.

V usage is TRBV2 and J usage is TRBJ1-2; 8 bases agree with TRBD1. With 6 bases clipped from V and 8 bases from J, the junction kept 5 bases outside the gene matches. This CDR3 has 12 residues. Germline loops: CDR1 SNHLY, CDR2 FYNNEI. In DNA form, the CDR3 reads TGTGCCAGCAGCGCCGACAGGGGCGGCTACACCTTC. This codes for CASSADRGGYTF.

This chain connects TRBV1 to TRBJ1-1. TRBV1 is deemed a pseudogene. This CDR3 contains 12 residues. In DNA, the CDR3 is TGCACCAGCAGCCAAGATCGGCGGGAAGCTTTCTTT. Translating it yields CTSSQDRREAFF.

This clone was seen a handful of times. The chain carries TRBV5-4 and TRBJ2-2; TRBD2 aligns across 8 bases. Germline CDR1 reads SGHNT; CDR2 reads YYREEE (reference sequence). Unmatched junction bases numbered 9, after V lost 4 bases and J lost 4 bases. The CDR3 has 16 amino acids. The CDR3 DNA is TGTGCCAGCAGCCCCCGGGGGGGCGGGAGCACCGGGGAGCTGTTTTTT. Translated, it gives CASSPRGGGSTGELFF.

The genes are TRBV5-6 and TRBJ1-2, with D tentatively TRBD1 (6 bases). Per the germline V gene, CDR1 is SGHDT and CDR2 is YYEEEE. The CDR3 totals 16 residues. With 7 bases removed from V and 1 base from J, the gap between germline ends came to 20 bases. CDR3 coding DNA: TGTGCCAGCTACACAAGGGGGAAGGCGGATAACTATGGCTACACCTTC. This translates into CASYTRGKADNYGYTF.

This clone was seen a few times. The chain is built from TRBV5-5 and TRBJ1-4; D not certain. Per the germline V gene, CDR1 is SGHKS and CDR2 is YYEKEE (reference sequence). The CDR3 totals 14 residues. Trimming cost V 0 bases and J 3 bases, with 6 bases left between them. CDR3 region: CASSLVWPNEKLFF. For the CDR3, the DNA is TGTGCCAGCAGCTTGGTCTGGCCTAATGAAAAACTGTTTTTT.

The chain joins TRBV18 to TRBJ2-3; perhaps TRBD1 as D (5 bases). Germline values: CDR1 KGHSH, CDR2 LQKENI. This CDR3 is built from 16 residues. V lost 3 bases and J 2 bases, leaving 15 bases between the germline ends. For the CDR3, the DNA is TGTGCCAGCTCACCCTCTTTTTGGGGCCTCACAGATACGCAGTATTTT. This encodes CASSPSFWGLTDTQYF.

This chain links TRBV19 with TRBJ2-7; 12 bases fit TRBD1. CDR3 length equals 14 residues. The germline gives CDR1 LNHDA, CDR2 SQIVND (reference sequence). The junction had 8 bases not matched to a gene; V was cut back by 7 bases and J by 7 bases. The CDR3 here is CASKRDRGLNEQYF. In DNA, the CDR3 is TGTGCCAGTAAGAGGGACAGGGGGCTTAATGAGCAGTACTTC.

The V and J genes are TRBV5-1 and TRBJ1-6; D is undetermined. There are 15 residues in the CDR3. V was pared by 0 bases and J by 5 bases, with 9 bases between. The V gene's germline CDR1 is SGHRS and CDR2 YFSETQ. CDR3 DNA sequence: TGCGCCAGCAGCTTGGCCCTGTTAGATAATTCACCCCTCCACTTT. Protein sequence: CASSLALLDNSPLHF.